The 2 T cell receptor beta chains below were found in one sample sequenced in a study of CD8+ T cells in alopecia areata. Treatment indicated: oral pan-JAK inhibitor, 5-10 mg twice daily. Following RNA extraction, reverse transcription yielded cDNA that acted as the sequencing template. Here immunoSEQ multiplex PCR was the method, and the copy in TCRdb shows in-frame clones only, minus some. The table records 90,000 to 150,000 clones, approximately 52% of them present only once. Sequencing was performed on CD8+ T cells sorted from blood, taken at week 4, from a patient treated with tofacitinib. The receptor set was obtained from a human donor with alopecia areata.

This chain uses TRBV14 with TRBJ2-7; tentatively, D is TRBD1 or TRBD2 (6 bases each). Germline-derived CDR1 and CDR2 are SGHDN and FVKESK. Between the trimmed V and J ends, which lost 4 bases and 3 bases, there was a span of 13 bases. There are 14 residues in the CDR3. Written as DNA, the CDR3 is TGTGCCAGCAGCCCTTGGGGGGCGAACTACGAGCAGTACTTC. Amino acids: CASSPWGANYEQYF.

The rearrangement links TRBV27 to TRBJ1-2; D is ambiguous. The CDR3 has 14 amino acids. Germline assignment: CDR1 MNHEY and CDR2 SMNVEV (reference sequence). V shed 5 bases and J shed 0 bases, with 10 bases lying between them. The CDR3 here is CASSITVTNYGYTF. The CDR3 region has the DNA TGTGCCAGCAGTATCACGGTTACTAACTATGGCTACACCTTC.